This T cell receptor (beta chain) came from a study of T cells after posttransplantation cyclophosphamide. Findings and caveats of the study: TRB clonality was highly associated with recipient CMV seropositivity and reactivation. Donor-recipient repertoire similarity was low at 1-2 months, rising over year one.

V was trimmed by 0 bases and J by 3 bases, leaving 15 bases between them. The CDR3 extends over 16 amino acids. Germline V lookup: CDR1 SGHDT, CDR2 YYEEEE. On this clone: No antigen is known for it.

Data came from immunoSEQ multiplex PCR; TCRdb stores just in-frame clones and leaves some out. The table shows about 52,000 clones, with approximately 94% occurring only once. The clonotype was recovered from a woman in her 30s in good health and a related stem cell transplant donor. Sequenced material: PBMCs. The rearrangement uses TRBV5-6 and TRBJ1-1; maybe TRBD1 (6 bases). CDR3 in amino acids: CASSLAQGLYDTEAFF. The CDR3 DNA is TGTGCCAGCAGCTTGGCACAGGGTCTTTACGACACTGAAGCTTTCTTT.